One TCR beta chain is described in this entry. TCR beta CDR3 regions were amplified from RNA. RT-PCR in the first round (using the HTBI primer set) targeted the TCR CDR3. TCRdb re-derived calls from the multiplex PCR reads in MiXCR, one entry per CDR3 protein. This table holds under 650,000 distinct CDR3 sequences, about a sixth found once. The authors took PBMCs from roughly 9.3 ml fresh peripheral blood. The CDR3 has 17 amino acids. After removal of 6 bases from V and 1 base from J, the junction contained 10 bases not matched to a gene. The data were obtained in a study of T cells in Graves' hyperthyroidism and ophthalmopathy. Overall study context: Peripheral blood was obtained at initial diagnosis, preceding any treatment.

This TCR was sampled from a woman under 40 with Graves' hyperthyroidism. The chain recombines TRBV12-3 or TRBV12-4 with TRBJ2-1; 9 bases match TRBD2. Specimen: blood. The CDR3 here is CASSSRLLAGSYNEQFF. The CDR3 coding sequence is TGTGCCAGCAGCTCCCGACTTCTAGCGGGATCCTACAATGAGCAGTTCTTC.